This T cell receptor beta chain appears in the sequencing data of a study of T cells in localized non-small cell lung cancer. The CDR3 runs to 14 residues. V was cut by 0 bases and J by 0 bases, with 6 bases left in between. The germline V gene encodes CDR1 SGHRS and CDR2 YFSETQ. Some clones are missing from TCRdb's copy, which holds only in-frame ones; the method was immunoSEQ multiplex PCR. Of some 140,000 clones in the sample, more than 80% were seen once. V and J are TRBV5-1 and TRBJ2-5, with D unresolved. The specimen was peripheral blood, collected before any cancer treatment. The source is a female donor older than 55 with stage I lung adenocarcinoma. Here the CDR3 reads CASSLGGYQETQYF. The DNA for the CDR3 is TGCGCCAGCAGCTTGGGTGGATACCAAGAGACCCAGTACTTC.